This TCR beta chain was observed in a study of T-cell reconstitution after alpha-beta-depleted transplantation in children. Study conclusions and caveats: Surviving recipient T cells and intrathymic progenitors accounted for some patients' high TCRbeta diversity at day 60. Reportedly, alpha-beta T cells present about two months post-transplant originated from several hundred expanded clones of graft origin.

A TCRbeta library incorporating unique molecular identifiers was prepared. TCRdb independently ran MiXCR on the PCR reads; one entry per CDR3 protein. The sample shows 250,000 to 300,000 distinct CDR3 sequences, more than 9% of them seen only once. V lost 6 bases and J lost 3, with 26 bases in between. The CDR3 extends over 18 amino acids. The germline V gene has CDR1 MNHEY and CDR2 SMNVEV (reference sequence). This clonotype is termed medium-sized (0.01 to 0.1%). No antigen is known for it. The chain carries TRBV27 and TRBJ1-2, with a weak D call TRBD1 (6 bases). The starting material was peripheral blood, obtained 180 days after TCRalphabeta/CD19-depleted stem cell transplant. This TCR came from a male patient aged 2-9 years who had a stem cell transplant for chronic granulomatous disease, so the T cells may come from the graft donor. The CDR3 region is CASSYNRDGFMYDYGYTF. The CDR3 DNA reads as TGTGCCAGCAGCTATAACAGGGACGGTTTTATGTACGACTATGGCTACACCTTC.